The 13 T cell receptor beta chains below all came from one sample that was sequenced in a study of radiation and T cells in renal cell carcinoma. Time point defined: blood 2 weeks post-SBRT. Treatment given: 15 Gy SBRT to primary tumor, nephrectomy 4 weeks later. Assay: immunoSEQ multiplex PCR; the TCRdb copy retains only in-frame clones and omits some. Among 100,000 to 150,000 clones, 70% to 90% were seen once, and the ten largest hold over 1.5%. Specimen: blood, collected from a patient whose treatment included radiotherapy and nephrectomy. These receptors all stem from a woman aged 55-75 years with renal cell carcinoma.

The chain combines TRBV5-4 with TRBJ2-2; D is perhaps TRBD1 (5 bases). Germline loops: CDR1 SGHNT, CDR2 YYREEE (reference sequence). Trimming took off 4 bases at V and 5 bases at J, with 15 bases between the two ends. The CDR3 is made up of 15 amino acids. In nucleotides, the CDR3 is TGTGCCAGCAGCCCTTCTTCAAGACAGACCGGGGAGCTGTTTTTT. It codes for CASSPSSRQTGELFF.

The chain links TRBV6-1 to TRBJ1-5; D remains ambiguous. V lost 4 bases, J lost 1 base, and 8 bases lay in between. The CDR3 is 14 amino acids. Germline V gene data show CDR1 as MNHNS and CDR2 as SASEGT. The CDR3 DNA sequence: TGTGCCAGCAGTGGGGATCTAAGCAATCAGCCCCAGCATTTT. Amino acid sequence: CASSGDLSNQPQHF.

This chain uses TRBV2 with TRBJ1-5; no clear D. Per the germline V gene, CDR1 is SNHLY and CDR2 is FYNNEI. V shed 4 bases and J shed 2 bases, with 3 bases lying between them. The CDR3 is made up of 12 amino acids. The CDR3 sequence is CASSAGNQPQHF. The CDR3 region has the DNA TGTGCCAGCAGTGCCGGCAATCAGCCCCAGCATTTT. Full variable domain (outside the CDR3, taken from reference TRBV2 and TRBJ1-5): EPEVTQTPSHQVTQMGQEVILRCVPISNHLYFYWYRQILGQKVEFLVSFYNNEISEKSEIFDDQFSVERPDGSNFTLKIRSTKLEDSAMYFCASSAGNQPQHFGDGTRLSIL.

This rearrangement joins TRBV7-6 to TRBJ1-1; maybe TRBD1 (5 bases). The V end was cut by 2 bases, the J end by 3 bases, with 10 bases between. This CDR3 spans 14 amino acids. Germline V CDR1 and CDR2: SGHVS, FNYEAQ. The CDR3: CASSLTQGDTEAFF. The CDR3 DNA reads TGTGCCAGCAGCTTAACCCAGGGCGACACTGAAGCTTTCTTT.

The chain joins TRBV4-2 to TRBJ2-4; D possibly corresponds to TRBD1 (6 bases). V was shortened by 4 bases and J by 0 bases, with 22 bases between the two germline ends. The CDR3 covers 19 residues. Looked up from germline, CDR1 is LGHNA and CDR2 is YNFKEQ. The chain's CDR3 is CASSPIPTGTNLAKNIQYF. The CDR3 DNA is TGTGCCAGCAGCCCTATACCTACAGGGACGAACCTAGCCAAAAACATTCAGTACTTC.

The chain recombines TRBV7-3 with TRBJ1-2, with 9 bases identical to TRBD1. The CDR3 has 15 residues. With V trimmed by 4 bases and J by 8 bases, 11 bases remained unmatched. Germline V gives CDR1 SGHTA, CDR2 FQGTGA. CDR3 DNA sequence: TGTGCCAGCAGCTACACGCCGGGACAGGGAGGGGGCTACACCTTC. This gives the protein CASSYTPGQGGGYTF.

This clone showed up many times. This chain joins TRBV7-2 and TRBJ2-7; 9 nucleotides align to TRBD2. Trimming at V came to 5 bases and at J to 1 base, leaving 15 bases not matched to a gene. Germline CDR1 SGHTA, CDR2 FQGNSA. CDR3 length equals 18 residues. The chain's CDR3 is CASSHPSWLAGISYEQYF. CDR3 sequence (DNA): TGTGCCAGCAGCCACCCCTCTTGGCTAGCGGGAATTTCCTACGAGCAGTACTTC.

This chain links TRBV4-1 with TRBJ1-2; D remains ambiguous. V was shortened by 1 base and J by 3 bases, with 6 bases between the two germline ends. Germline values: CDR1 MGHRA, CDR2 YSYEKL. The CDR3 runs to 13 residues. The CDR3 DNA is TGCGCCAGCAGCCAAGGGTATGACTATGGCTACACCTTC. This gives the protein CASSQGYDYGYTF.

This chain uses TRBV5-1 with TRBJ1-1; 8 positions agree with TRBD1. After removal of 0 bases from V and 5 bases from J, the junction contained 6 bases not matched to a gene. In germline, CDR1 is SGHRS, CDR2 YFSETQ. The CDR3 is 15 amino acids. CDR3 DNA sequence: TGCGCCAGCAGCTTGGGACAGGGGATTGGGACTGAAGCTTTCTTT. Protein product: CASSLGQGIGTEAFF.

Of note for this clone: The junction differs from germline at one of its ends, possibly a read error. V usage is TRBV19 and J usage is TRBJ2-5, with D unresolved. CDR3 length: 13 residues. In germline, CDR1 is LNHDA, CDR2 SQIVND (reference sequence). CDR3 protein: CASSGQFQESQYF. Written as DNA, the CDR3 is TGTGCCAGTAGTGGGCAGTTCCAAGAGAGCCAGTACTTC.

The V and J genes are TRBV9 and TRBJ2-3; D tentatively reads TRBD1 or TRBD2 (5 bases each). In germline, CDR1 is SGDLS, CDR2 YYNGEE. The CDR3 is 14 amino acids. The V end was cut by 3 bases, the J end by 2 bases, with 10 bases between. CDR3 bases: TGTGCCAGCAGCGCAGTAGGGACCACAGATACGCAGTATTTT. Translation gives CASSAVGTTDTQYF.

The chain links TRBV4-1 to TRBJ2-5, with 13 positions matching TRBD2. V shed 4 bases, J shed 5 bases, and the junction held 4 bases outside the gene matches. CDR3 length equals 15 residues. From germline, CDR1 is MGHRA and CDR2 YSYEKL. The CDR3 DNA follows: TGCGCCAGCAGCCTCGGGACTAGCGGGACGGAGACCCAGTACTTC. This sequence encodes CASSLGTSGTETQYF.

The V call is TRBV2, the J call TRBJ1-2; tentative D call: TRBD1 (5 bases). In germline, CDR1 is SNHLY, CDR2 FYNNEI. The CDR3 sequence is 14 residues long. Trimming removed 7 bases at V and 7 bases at J, with 19 bases between. In DNA, the CDR3 is TGTGCCAGCACCGGGATCTCAGGGTGGGGTGGCTACACCTTC. This encodes CASTGISGWGGYTF.